Listed below are T cell receptor beta chains from one sample, sequenced in a study of T cell repertoires in cytomegalovirus infection. TCRdb redid the calling of the reads with MiXCR, one entry per CDR3 protein. The sample shows approximately 250,000 distinct CDR3 sequences, 6.5% of them seen only once. Sequenced: PBMCs. Every receptor here comes from a human donor in good health (CMV status not recorded). Some clones in this sample may be carry-over from other donors' samples. Each CDR3 is given with its conserved first and last residue. A D gene is named only where the DNA matches it firmly. Size values are once, few and many counts, or a class for expanded clones, and some rows have none.

d_gene: TRBD1
v_gene: TRBV7-8
j_gene: TRBJ2-3
abundance: many
CDR3aa: CASSRVTGGALGDTQYF
CDR3nt: TGTGCCAGCAGCCGTGTAACAGGGGGCGCATTAGGAGATACGCAGTATTTT

d_gene: TRBD1
v_gene: TRBV6-2/TRBV6-3
j_gene: TRBJ2-7
abundance: many
CDR3aa: CASSETGASYEQYF
CDR3nt: TGTGCCAGCAGCGAGACAGGGGCCTCCTACGAGCAGTACTTC

d_gene: .
v_gene: TRBV7-2
j_gene: TRBJ2-2
abundance: many
CDR3aa: CASSFLLGTGELFF
CDR3nt: TGTGCCAGCAGCTTTTTGCTGGGGACCGGGGAGCTGTTTTTT

d_gene: TRBD1
v_gene: TRBV6-1
j_gene: TRBJ2-5
abundance: many
CDR3aa: CASLDDRGETQYF
CDR3nt: TGTGCCAGCTTAGACGACAGGGGAGAGACCCAGTACTTC

d_gene: .
v_gene: TRBV20-1
j_gene: TRBJ2-7
abundance: many
CDR3aa: CSARGPRFYEQYF
CDR3nt: TGCAGTGCTAGAGGCCCGCGATTCTACGAGCAGTACTTC

d_gene: TRBD2
v_gene: TRBV20-1
j_gene: TRBJ2-1
abundance: many
CDR3aa: CSARDTAGGVYNEQFF
CDR3nt: TGCAGTGCTAGAGATACAGCGGGGGGCGTTTACAATGAGCAGTTCTTC

d_gene: .
v_gene: TRBV6-1
j_gene: TRBJ2-5
abundance: many
CDR3aa: CASSAVVSLETQYF
CDR3nt: TGTGCCAGCAGTGCTGTAGTGAGTTTAGAGACCCAGTACTTC

d_gene: .
v_gene: TRBV19
j_gene: TRBJ1-4
abundance: many
CDR3aa: CATRTDEYEKLFF
CDR3nt: TGTGCCACCCGGACGGATGAGTATGAAAAACTGTTTTTT

d_gene: .
v_gene: TRBV2
j_gene: TRBJ1-2
abundance: many
CDR3aa: CASLGIYYGYTF
CDR3nt: TGTGCCAGCCTCGGGATCTACTATGGCTACACCTTC

d_gene: TRBD1
v_gene: TRBV7-8
j_gene: TRBJ1-4
abundance: many
CDR3aa: CASSSRVDRDEKLFF
CDR3nt: TGTGCCAGCAGCTCTAGGGTGGACAGGGACGAAAAACTGTTTTTT

d_gene: .
v_gene: TRBV7-9
j_gene: TRBJ1-4
abundance: many
CDR3aa: CASSLRTQTNEKLFF
CDR3nt: TGTGCCAGCAGCCTGAGGACACAAACTAATGAAAAACTGTTTTTT

d_gene: TRBD1
v_gene: TRBV6-1
j_gene: TRBJ1-6
abundance: many
CDR3aa: CASSRQGPSSYNSPLHF
CDR3nt: TGTGCCAGCAGTCGACAGGGGCCTAGCTCCTATAATTCACCCCTCCACTTT

d_gene: TRBD2
v_gene: TRBV2
j_gene: TRBJ2-1
abundance: many
CDR3aa: CASSGLAEPSNEQFF
CDR3nt: TGTGCCAGCAGTGGACTAGCGGAACCCTCAAATGAGCAGTTCTTC

d_gene: TRBD1
v_gene: TRBV14
j_gene: TRBJ2-4
abundance: many
CDR3aa: CASSSRDRVKNIQYF
CDR3nt: TGTGCCAGCAGCTCCCGGGACAGGGTCAAAAACATTCAGTACTTC

d_gene: .
v_gene: TRBV4-3
j_gene: TRBJ2-6
abundance: .
CDR3aa: CASSLMGGANVLTF
CDR3nt: TGCGCCAGCAGCCTGATGGGTGGGGCCAACGTCCTGACTTTC

d_gene: .
v_gene: TRBV12-3/TRBV12-4
j_gene: TRBJ2-1
abundance: many
CDR3aa: CASSLDRWGGYNEQFF
CDR3nt: TGTGCCAGCAGTTTAGACCGGTGGGGTGGGTACAATGAGCAGTTCTTC

d_gene: .
v_gene: TRBV7-8
j_gene: TRBJ2-1
abundance: many
CDR3aa: CASSLVRGWNEQFF
CDR3nt: TGTGCCAGCAGCTTAGTCCGAGGGTGGAATGAGCAGTTCTTC

d_gene: .
v_gene: TRBV5-1
j_gene: TRBJ1-2
abundance: .
CDR3aa: CASSLDNGGGYTF
CDR3nt: TGCGCCAGCAGCTTGGATAATGGAGGTGGCTACACCTTC

d_gene: TRBD2
v_gene: TRBV11-2
j_gene: TRBJ2-5
abundance: many
CDR3aa: CASSLGSGGGQETQYF
CDR3nt: TGTGCCAGCAGCTTAGGGAGCGGGGGGGGACAAGAGACCCAGTACTTC

d_gene: .
v_gene: TRBV6-6
j_gene: TRBJ2-7
abundance: many
CDR3aa: CATNDGYEQYF
CDR3nt: TGTGCCACGAACGACGGCTACGAGCAGTACTTC